This passage covers 18 T cell receptor beta chains from one sample sequenced in a study of blood T cell repertoires in COVID-19 (dated by TCRdb to 2018 to 2021). To prepare the library, the immunoSEQ multiplex PCR assay was applied. As stored in TCRdb, this immuneACCESS dataset retains in-frame rearrangements with V and J assigned. A fraction of the clones does not appear; measured against another copy, unresolved V genes explain less than half of the discrepancy, and the remainder lacks a known reason. For this sample there are about 210,000 clones; 70% to 85% appear just once. Jointly, the top ten make up 7.5% to 9% of the sample. The sample consisted of peripheral blood. The receptors stem from a woman of 80 years or more with COVID-19, enrolled during active disease.

This clone has just a few counts. J is TRBJ2-3 and V is TRBV5-1; 11 bases match TRBD2. V gave up 6 bases and J gave up 4 bases; unmatched junction bases: 4. Germline CDR1 and CDR2: SGHRS and YFSETQ. CDR3 length equals 14 residues. CDR3 in DNA: TGCGCCAGCACAACTAGCGGGAGCCCAGATACGCAGTATTTT. It encodes CASTTSGSPDTQYF.

The chain recombines TRBV7-2 with TRBJ1-3, with 9 nucleotides matching TRBD1. V lost 3 bases and J lost 5; bases outside the gene matches: 2. Germline V gene data show CDR1 as SGHTA and CDR2 as FQGNSA. The CDR3 spans 14 residues. This CDR3 reads CASSFGQGRNTIYF. The CDR3 nucleotides are TGTGCCAGCAGCTTTGGACAGGGGAGAAACACCATATATTTT. The full variable domain, completed using reference TRBV7-2 and TRBJ1-3, is GAGVSQSPSNKVTEKGKDVELRCDPISGHTALYWYRQSLGQGLEFLIYFQGNSAPDKSGLPSDRFSAERTGGSVSTLTIQRTQQEDSAVYLCASSFGQGRNTIYFGEGSWLTVV.

The chain is built from TRBV2 and TRBJ1-5, with TRBD1 matching over 11 bases. Germline CDR1 reads SNHLY; CDR2 reads FYNNEI. CDR3 length: 14 amino acids. V gave up 6 bases and J gave up 4 bases; unmatched junction bases: 2. The CDR3 DNA sequence: TGTGCCAGCAGAGGGACAGGGGGAAATCAGCCCCAGCATTTT. Its protein product is CASRGTGGNQPQHF.

The genes are TRBV5-1 and TRBJ2-7; TRBD2 agrees at 7 bases. The trim removed 2 bases at V and 0 bases at J, leaving 2 bases unmatched. The CDR3 consists of 14 residues. The germline CDR1 and CDR2 sequences are SGHRS and YFSETQ. CDR3 sequence reads: CASSFLADSYEQYF. As DNA, the CDR3 is TGCGCCAGCAGCTTCCTAGCGGACTCCTACGAGCAGTACTTC.

The chain recombines TRBV5-1 with TRBJ1-1; 12 bases fit TRBD1. CDR1 SGHRS and CDR2 YFSETQ come from the germline V gene. The CDR3 covers 14 residues. V dropped 2 bases and J dropped 11; count of bases not matched to a gene: 7. DNA for the CDR3: TGCGCCAGCAGCTTACCGGGACAGGGGGCAAATGCTTTCTTT. Protein: CASSLPGQGANAFF. Supplemented by reference TRBV5-1 and TRBJ1-1, the full variable domain reads KAGVTQTPRYLIKTRGQQVTLSCSPISGHRSVSWYQQTPGQGLQFLFEYFSETQRNKGNFPGRFSGRQFSNSRSEMNVSTLELGDSALYLCASSLPGQGANAFFGQGTRLTVV.

The V and J genes are TRBV7-9 and TRBJ2-2, with 7 bases identical to TRBD2. In germline, CDR1 is SEHNR, CDR2 FQNEAQ (reference sequence). J was trimmed by 6 bases and V by 3 bases; bases with no gene match: 7. The CDR3 contains 15 residues. The CDR3 loop is CASSFWAGEAGELFF. CDR3 DNA: TGTGCCAGCAGCTTTTGGGCGGGAGAGGCCGGGGAGCTGTTTTTT.

V and J are TRBV19 and TRBJ1-1; 7 nucleotides agree with TRBD1. CDR1 LNHDA and CDR2 SQIVND come from the germline V gene (reference sequence). V trimming: 11 bases; J trimming: 8 bases; junction bases outside the gene matches: 5. CDR3 length: 10 residues. This chain's CDR3 is CAVGTDEAFF. CDR3 nucleotides: TGTGCCGTTGGGACAGACGAAGCTTTCTTT.

V and J are TRBV19 and TRBJ2-3; 10 nucleotides line up with TRBD1. Germline lookup yields CDR1 LNHDA and CDR2 SQIVND (reference sequence). The CDR3 runs to 15 residues. The V and J ends lost 7 bases and 1 base, in that order; junction bases with no gene match: 5. The CDR3 DNA reads TGTGCCAGTACAAAAGGGACAGGGGGCACAGATACGCAGTATTTT. Translating it yields CASTKGTGGTDTQYF. The whole variable domain, remainder taken from reference TRBV19 and TRBJ2-3, is DGGITQSPKYLFRKEGQNVTLSCEQNLNHDAMYWYRQDPGQGLRLIYYSQIVNDFQKGDIAEGYSVSREKKESFPLTVTSAQKNPTAFYLCASTKGTGGTDTQYFGPGTRLTVL.

This clone was found once. The chain links TRBV19 to TRBJ2-2; the D gene is possibly TRBD1 (7 bases). Germline-derived CDR1 and CDR2 are LNHDA and SQIVND (reference sequence). This CDR3 has 16 amino acids. The CDR3 protein is CASGDRDSPNTGELFF. The CDR3 region has the DNA TGTGCTTCGGGGGACCGGGACAGCCCGAACACCGGGGAGCTGTTTTTT.

The chain joins TRBV12-3 or TRBV12-4 to TRBJ1-2; TRBD1 might be the D (5 bases). V was pared by 6 bases and J by 8 bases, with 13 bases between. There are 12 residues in the CDR3. CDR3 in amino acids: CASRTQGTGYTF. The CDR3 region has the DNA TGTGCCAGCAGGACTCAGGGTACCGGCTACACCTTC.

The V gene is TRBV19, the J gene TRBJ1-1; D is perhaps TRBD1 (6 bases). The CDR3 runs to 14 residues. Deletions cut 5 bases from V and 11 bases from J, with 21 bases between. From germline, CDR1 is LNHDA and CDR2 SQIVND (reference sequence). CDR3 coding DNA: TGTGCCAGTAGTTCATCGGGTGCTGGGGGCAAGGCTTTCTTT. Its protein product is CASSSSGAGGKAFF. The variable domain in full, completed from reference TRBV19 and TRBJ1-1, reads DGGITQSPKYLFRKEGQNVTLSCEQNLNHDAMYWYRQDPGQGLRLIYYSQIVNDFQKGDIAEGYSVSREKKESFPLTVTSAQKNPTAFYLCASSSSGAGGKAFFGQGTRLTVV.

The chain joins TRBV6-6 to TRBJ2-2; TRBD2 aligns across 7 bases. The CDR3 runs to 15 residues. Looked up from germline, CDR1 is MNHNY and CDR2 is SVGAGI (reference sequence). The junction had 4 bases not matched to a gene; V was cut back by 5 bases and J by 1 base. CDR3 residues: CASSPGTKNTGELFF. DNA of the CDR3: TGTGCCAGCAGTCCCGGGACTAAGAACACCGGGGAGCTGTTTTTT.

The chain couples TRBV5-1 to TRBJ1-6; TRBD1 aligns across 7 bases. V shed 3 bases and J 10 bases; nucleotides not matched to a gene: 16. The germline gives CDR1 SGHRS, CDR2 YFSETQ. The CDR3 loop spans 17 amino acids. The DNA for the CDR3 is TGCGCCAGCAGCTCACAACCCACAGGGGTGACGGTCTCACCCCTCCACTTT. Translation: CASSSQPTGVTVSPLHF.

The chain has TRBV4-2 and TRBJ2-5; 10 bases fit TRBD2. From germline, CDR1 is LGHNA and CDR2 YNFKEQ. The CDR3 length is 14 residues. With 4 bases clipped from V and 4 bases from J, the junction kept 3 bases outside the gene matches. CDR3 coding DNA: TGTGCCAGCAGCCGTCTAGCGGGGGTAGAGACCCAGTACTTC. Translating it yields CASSRLAGVETQYF.

V usage is TRBV19 and J usage is TRBJ1-5, with TRBD1 as a possible D gene (6 bases). The CDR3 spans 17 residues. The germline V and J ends were trimmed by 1 base and 5 bases, with 18 bases remaining between them. Germline lookup yields CDR1 LNHDA and CDR2 SQIVND (reference sequence). CDR3: CASSIALNRDLHQPQHF. The CDR3 DNA is TGTGCCAGTAGTATAGCGCTGAACAGGGATCTACATCAGCCCCAGCATTTT.

This chain links TRBV4-1 with TRBJ1-5; D is perhaps TRBD1 (6 bases). Germline lookup yields CDR1 MGHRA and CDR2 YSYEKL. V lost 0 bases and J lost 7, with 25 bases in between. The CDR3 covers 19 residues. The CDR3 region is CASSQDGLTGGGSRQPQHF. The CDR3 bases are TGCGCCAGCAGCCAAGATGGATTAACGGGTGGGGGCTCGAGGCAGCCCCAGCATTTT.

The chain is built from TRBV28 and TRBJ1-2; D unresolved. Deletions cut 3 bases from V and 3 bases from J, with 8 bases between. Germline V gene data show CDR1 as MDHEN and CDR2 as SYDVKM. The CDR3 is made up of 13 amino acids. CDR3 nucleotides: TGTGCCAGCAGTTTGCCAGACTACTATGGCTACACCTTC. Translating gives CASSLPDYYGYTF.

The chain carries TRBV28 and TRBJ1-5, with TRBD1 matching over 8 bases. V lost 3 bases to trimming and J lost 6 bases; unmatched junction nucleotides: 7. CDR1 and CDR2 (germline): MDHEN, SYDVKM. The length of the CDR3 is 15 residues. The DNA of the CDR3 is TGTGCCAGCAGTTTTCTCGGGACAGGTAGTCAGCCCCAGCATTTT. Protein sequence: CASSFLGTGSQPQHF. The variable domain in full, completed from reference TRBV28 and TRBJ1-5, reads DVKVTQSSRYLVKRTGEKVFLECVQDMDHENMFWYRQDPGLGLRLIYFSYDVKMKEKGDIPEGYSVSREKKERFSLILESASTNQTSMYLCASSFLGTGSQPQHFGDGTRLSIL.